This note documents a single T cell receptor (beta chain) sequence. Its antigen remains unidentified. These data belong to a study of cytomegalovirus exposure and HLA in healthy donors. The study, taken as a whole, reports: Listed as cytomegalovirus-associated were approximately 160 TCR beta chains.

The PCR had 60 Vbeta and 13 Jbeta primers. The data were produced by immunoSEQ multiplex PCR, yet TCRdb's version contains in-frame clones alone and is incomplete. This sample's clone table lists some 140,000 clones. Trimming took 2 bases from V and 2 from J, leaving 15 bases between them. Germline-derived CDR1 and CDR2 are KGHSH and LQKENI. The CDR3 is made up of 16 amino acids. The rearrangement uses TRBV18 and TRBJ1-1, with D tentatively TRBD1 (5 bases). Source material: PBMCs. The clonotype was recovered from a woman aged 55-70 years in good health and CMV-seronegative. The CDR3: CASSPMITGANTEAFF. The CDR3 DNA is TGTGCCAGCTCACCAATGATTACAGGCGCTAACACTGAAGCTTTCTTT.